Below, one T cell receptor (beta chain) is given with its context. The sample comes from a study of monozygotic twins with inflammatory bowel disease. This CDR3 contains 15 residues. The germline gives CDR1 LNHDA, CDR2 SQIVND (reference sequence). Reanalyzing the 5' RACE reads, TCRdb keeps one entry per CDR3 protein, without DNA. This sample's clone table lists approximately 110,000 distinct CDR3 sequences. Sequenced material: blood. The chain links TRBV19 to TRBJ2-1; absent DNA, TCRdb's TRBD1 call cannot be checked. This sequence was found in a human donor with ulcerative colitis or Crohn's disease, or a healthy co-twin of an affected twin (not recorded which). CDR3 region: CASSIGGLSYNEQFF.